This T cell receptor beta chain was sequenced in a study of blood T cell repertoires in COVID-19 (dated by TCRdb to 2020 to 2021). About the study as a whole: Samples covering the acute and convalescent phases of COVID-19 were provided by collaborators in the United States, Italy and Spain. The prospective study material was composed of cDNA or gDNA derived from T cells, B-cell-depleted T cells, or PBMCs. Where available, HLA class I and class II types were obtained from metadata supplied by the sample provider rather than from assay-based typing. Deeply sampled blood TCRbeta repertoires from subjects exposed to, actively infected with, or recovered from COVID-19 were included in the dataset. The repertoires were made available in a free public database intended to serve as a resource for research on the immune response to SARS-CoV-2. A de-identified subject ID, COVID-19 status, age in years and sex were almost always included in the sample metadata. Samples came from the ongoing ImmuneRACE study (first 160 participants) plus 1,254 subjects from 6 global collaborators.

The immunoSEQ Assay, a bias-controlled multiplex PCR, was used to amplify TCRbeta CDR3 regions from genomic DNA. The authors processed their data as follows. Nucleated cell counts per sample were estimated from amplification of reference gene primers within the assay. Sequence reads were collapsed and filtered to measure the absolute abundance of every unique TCRbeta CDR3 rearrangement. For each sample, productive Simpson clonality was calculated as the square root of Simpson's diversity index across productive rearrangements. The immuneACCESS repertoire file appears here via TCRdb, limited to in-frame rearrangements. These files lack a portion of the clones; in checked studies, under half of the deficit traces to unresolved V genes, and the cause of the others is not known. V, J and clone size derive from that table, while D and trimming were established from the DNA sequence. This sample comprises about 57,000 clones, 87% of them detected only once. Jointly, the top ten make up 22% of the sample.

Remarks on this clone: The antigen this receptor binds is unknown. No base quality values were provided; no much bigger clone lies one nucleotide off.

Via the germline V gene, CDR1 is KGHDR and CDR2 SFDVKD. The CDR3 spans 15 residues, from the cysteine through the phenylalanine. Here the CDR3 DNA is all that survives: 45 bases in frame from base 1. The V end loses 0 bases and the J end loses 3 bases, and a stretch of 10 bases separates them. At one collaborating source in Seattle, patients were enrolled during active infection and were followed longitudinally through the course of disease. Collaborating institutions collected whole blood in K2EDTA tubes following their own protocols. For TCRbeta analysis, collaborator samples were shipped as frozen whole blood, as isolated PBMCs, or as DNA extracted from either sample type. Results the study describes overall, beyond this receptor: The amount of clinical and demographic metadata varied by source and participant and was provided uncurated.

This chain is built from TRBV24-1 and TRBJ2-5; the D region possibly corresponds to TRBD2 (5 bases align). Sample: peripheral blood. The receptor's source is a woman older than 75 with COVID-19, enrolled during active disease. The sequenced DNA is TGTGCCACCAGTGATTTGAACGGAGGTAAAGAGACCCAGTACTTC. This is translated as CATSDLNGGKETQYF.